The rows below give T cell receptor beta chains drawn from one sample of a study of T cells in tuberculosis. TCRdb keeps only in-frame clones here, not all; method: immunoSEQ multiplex PCR. The sample gives 29,000 or so clones, about 92% of which show up once; approximately 6.8% is in the top ten. The sample was PBMCs, taken at tuberculosis diagnosis. The source is an adult with tuberculosis. The CDR3 runs from the conserved cysteine through the conserved F or W. A D gene is named only where the DNA matches it firmly. Size is stated for part of the rows, as once, few or many counts, or as a class when the clone is expanded.

v_gene: TRBV18; abundance: NA; j_gene: TRBJ2-7; d_gene: NA; CDR3nt: TGTGCCAGCTCACCATTCGACAGTACCCTGTGGGAGCAGTACTTC; CDR3aa: CASSPFDSTLWEQYF
v_gene: TRBV2; abundance: few; j_gene: TRBJ2-7; d_gene: TRBD1; CDR3nt: TGTGCCAGCAGTGGATGGGACAGCTCCTACGAGCAGTACTTC; CDR3aa: CASSGWDSSYEQYF
v_gene: TRBV2; abundance: NA; j_gene: TRBJ2-7; d_gene: TRBD2; CDR3nt: TGTGCCAGTATTAGCGGGAGTAGCTACGAGCAGTACTTC; CDR3aa: CASISGSSYEQYF
v_gene: TRBV28; abundance: NA; j_gene: TRBJ2-3; d_gene: TRBD1; CDR3nt: TGTGCCAGCAGTCTGGGACAGGGCCCCACAGATACGCAGTATTTT; CDR3aa: CASSLGQGPTDTQYF
v_gene: TRBV29-1; abundance: NA; j_gene: TRBJ2-7; d_gene: NA; CDR3nt: TGCAGCGCTCAGGGAAACTACGAGCAGTACTTC; CDR3aa: CSAQGNYEQYF
v_gene: TRBV19; abundance: few; j_gene: TRBJ2-7; d_gene: NA; CDR3nt: TGTGCCAGTAGTATAGCGGGGGACTACGAGCAGTACTTC; CDR3aa: CASSIAGDYEQYF
v_gene: TRBV6-5; abundance: NA; j_gene: TRBJ1-2; d_gene: TRBD1; CDR3nt: TGTGCCAGCAGTTACGCCGGGACAGGGGATGGCTACACCTTC; CDR3aa: CASSYAGTGDGYTF
v_gene: TRBV2; abundance: NA; j_gene: TRBJ2-2; d_gene: TRBD2; CDR3nt: TGTGCCAGCAGTGATCTGAGGGCTAGCGGGAGGGTGGCCGGGGAGCTGTTTTTT; CDR3aa: CASSDLRASGRVAGELFF
v_gene: TRBV10-3; abundance: NA; j_gene: TRBJ1-4; d_gene: NA; CDR3nt: TGTGCCATCAGTGAGTGGAGTAATGAAAAACTGTTTTTT; CDR3aa: CAISEWSNEKLFF
v_gene: TRBV14; abundance: NA; j_gene: TRBJ1-5; d_gene: TRBD1; CDR3nt: TGTGCCAGCAGCCAAGATCTGGGGCAGGGGGCGGCTCAGCCCCAGCATTTT; CDR3aa: CASSQDLGQGAAQPQHF
v_gene: TRBV10-3; abundance: NA; j_gene: TRBJ1-5; d_gene: NA; CDR3nt: TGTGCCATCAGTGAGGGGGATGCTCAAGGGAGGAAACAGCCCCAGCATTTT; CDR3aa: CAISEGDAQGRKQPQHF
v_gene: TRBV6-6; abundance: NA; j_gene: TRBJ2-7; d_gene: NA; CDR3nt: TGTGCCAGCAGTCCGGGGTACAGGGCCTACGAGCAGTACTTC; CDR3aa: CASSPGYRAYEQYF
v_gene: TRBV9; abundance: NA; j_gene: TRBJ1-2; d_gene: NA; CDR3nt: TGTGCCAGCAGCGCATACAGTCCCAATAACTATGGCTACACCTTC; CDR3aa: CASSAYSPNNYGYTF
v_gene: TRBV25-1; abundance: NA; j_gene: TRBJ2-1; d_gene: NA; CDR3nt: TGTGCCAGCAGTGAATACCGGGGTCTGGATGAGCAGTTCTTC; CDR3aa: CASSEYRGLDEQFF
v_gene: TRBV11-2; abundance: NA; j_gene: TRBJ2-4; d_gene: NA; CDR3nt: TGTGCCAGCAGCACCAGACAGGTGTTAGCCAAAAACATTCAGTACTTC; CDR3aa: CASSTRQVLAKNIQYF
v_gene: TRBV5-1; abundance: NA; j_gene: TRBJ2-7; d_gene: TRBD1; CDR3nt: TGCGCCAGCAGCGACCCCGGGACAGGGGGCTACGAGCAGTACTTC; CDR3aa: CASSDPGTGGYEQYF
v_gene: TRBV9; abundance: NA; j_gene: TRBJ2-3; d_gene: NA; CDR3nt: TGTGCCAGCAGTGGTTGGGCCAGCGGAGCGTTAGATACGCAGTATTTT; CDR3aa: CASSGWASGALDTQYF
v_gene: TRBV5-1; abundance: NA; j_gene: TRBJ2-3; d_gene: NA; CDR3nt: TGCGCCAGCAGCCCTAGCGTCCTTGGCACAGATACGCAGTATTTT; CDR3aa: CASSPSVLGTDTQYF
v_gene: TRBV27; abundance: NA; j_gene: TRBJ1-5; d_gene: TRBD1; CDR3nt: TGTGCCAGCAGTCCCAGGGACAGGGAGAACCAGCCCCAGCATTTT; CDR3aa: CASSPRDRENQPQHF
v_gene: TRBV7-6; abundance: NA; j_gene: TRBJ2-1; d_gene: TRBD2; CDR3nt: TGTGCCAGCAGCTTACTTAGCGGGAATATCAATGAGCAGTTCTTC; CDR3aa: CASSLLSGNINEQFF
v_gene: TRBV7-3; abundance: NA; j_gene: TRBJ2-2; d_gene: TRBD2; CDR3nt: TGTGCCAGCACCCTCGGGGGGTTCGGCGGGGAGCTGTTTTTT; CDR3aa: CASTLGGFGGELFF